This TCR beta chain is from a study of OX40 agonist ivuxolimab in advanced cancers. Whole-study context: Ivuxolimab is an agonistic anti-OX40 (CD134) antibody, and patients were treated with it.

Of note for this clone: What it binds is not known.

The assay was immunoSEQ multiplex PCR, and TCRdb's table has in-frame clones only and misses some. The profile shows about 62,000 clones, 85% of them singletons. Overall study findings and caveats: Relatively little clonal expansion, among the lowest observed, appeared in partial responders at 0.1-3.0 mg/kg.

The TCR comes from an adult with an advanced solid tumor such as melanoma, head and neck, liver or kidney cancer. The starting material was CD4+ or CD8+ T cells sorted from blood, obtained in a trial of the OX40 agonist ivuxolimab.

CDR3 sequence: CASRGVDTSPLHF. CDR3 nucleotides: TGTGCCAGCCGCGGAGTGGACACTTCACCCCTCCACTTT. The V call is TRBV28, the J call TRBJ1-6, with D perhaps matching TRBD1 (5 bases). This CDR3 has 13 amino acids. CDR1 and CDR2 from the germline V gene are MDHEN and SYDVKM. Trimming took off 8 bases at V and 9 bases at J, with 14 bases between the two ends.